The rows below give T cell receptor beta chains drawn from one sample of a study of blood T cell repertoires in COVID-19. Profiled with immunoSEQ multiplex PCR; TCRdb holds only in-frame clones, not every one. The sample includes 25,000 to 35,000 clones, over 70% of them seen just once. Sequenced: peripheral blood. These receptors all stem from a woman in her 70s with acute or convalescent COVID-19. CDR3s include the opening cysteine and the closing phenylalanine or tryptophan. The D gene is left open where the match is weak. Clone size is shown for a subset of rows, as once, few, many or a class of expanded clone.

-	-	TRBV6-5	TRBJ1-1	TGTGCCAGCAGTTACTCGCGGGGGCAGAACACTGAAGCTTTCTTT	CASSYSRGQNTEAFF
-	TRBD2	TRBV30	TRBJ2-2	TGTGCCTGGACCCTAAGGGGCGGGAGCTTACCCGGGGAGCTGTTTTTT	CAWTLRGGSLPGELFF
-	TRBD1	TRBV6-5	TRBJ2-7	TGTGCCAGCAGTTTTCCTCGACAGGGGCAGTTGAGGGAGCAGTACTTC	CASSFPRQGQLREQYF
-	TRBD1	TRBV28	TRBJ1-1	TGTGCCAGCAGAAGACAGGGGGACACTGAAGCTTTCTTT	CASRRQGDTEAFF
-	TRBD2	TRBV7-2	TRBJ2-5	TGTGCCAGCAGCTTCCCGGGACTAGACCAAGAGACCCAGTACTTC	CASSFPGLDQETQYF
-	TRBD2	TRBV7-2	TRBJ2-7	TGTGCCAGCAGCTTAGGACTAGCGGGGGGGTACGAGCAGTACTTC	CASSLGLAGGYEQYF
-	-	TRBV19	TRBJ1-5	TGTGCCAGTAGGGTACCGGGGGTTCGAGGCCAGCCCCAGCATTTT	CASRVPGVRGQPQHF
-	-	TRBV6-5	TRBJ1-2	TGTGCCAGCACTCCCCGGGGGGGACCATACTATGGCTACACCTTC	CASTPRGGPYYGYTF
once	TRBD2	TRBV27	TRBJ2-3	TGTGCCAGCAGGAGGACTAGCGGACTCTACACAGATACGCAGTATTTT	CASRRTSGLYTDTQYF
-	-	TRBV7-2	TRBJ1-1	TGTGCCAGCAGCGTGAGGGGAGGTAACACTGAAGCTTTCTTT	CASSVRGGNTEAFF
few	TRBD1	TRBV28	TRBJ1-2	TGTGCCAGCAGCCTAAGGGACAGCCCCCTTGGCTACACCTTC	CASSLRDSPLGYTF
few	TRBD1	TRBV7-9	TRBJ1-1	TGTGCCAGCAGCTTAGGTGCAGGGGGCACTGAAGCTTTCTTT	CASSLGAGGTEAFF
-	-	TRBV27	TRBJ1-2	TGTGCCAGCAGTTTAAATGGGGCTGGCTACACCTTC	CASSLNGAGYTF
-	-	TRBV5-1	TRBJ2-3	TGCGCCAGCAGCTTGGGAGCGGGCACAGATACGCAGTATTTT	CASSLGAGTDTQYF